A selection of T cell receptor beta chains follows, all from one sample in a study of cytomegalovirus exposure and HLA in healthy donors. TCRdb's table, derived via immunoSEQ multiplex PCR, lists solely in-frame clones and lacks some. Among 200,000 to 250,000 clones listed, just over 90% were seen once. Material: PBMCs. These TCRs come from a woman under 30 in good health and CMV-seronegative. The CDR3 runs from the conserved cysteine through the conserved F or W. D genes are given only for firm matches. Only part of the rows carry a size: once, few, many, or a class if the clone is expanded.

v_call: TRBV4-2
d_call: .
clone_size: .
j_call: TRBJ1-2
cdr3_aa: CASSQDLRAPGYTF
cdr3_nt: TGTGCCAGCAGCCAAGATCTCAGGGCGCCTGGCTACACCTTC

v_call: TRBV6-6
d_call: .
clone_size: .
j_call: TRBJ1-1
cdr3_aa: CASTFPRGGKTEAFF
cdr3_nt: TGTGCCAGCACTTTTCCGAGGGGGGGGAAAACTGAAGCTTTCTTT

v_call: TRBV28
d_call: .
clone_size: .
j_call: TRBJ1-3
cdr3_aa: CASSLLTALSGNTIYF
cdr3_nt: TGTGCCAGCAGTTTGCTAACAGCACTCTCTGGAAACACCATATATTTT

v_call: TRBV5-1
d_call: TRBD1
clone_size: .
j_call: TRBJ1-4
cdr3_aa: CASSTGHEGAYEKLFF
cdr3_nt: TGCGCCAGCAGCACGGGACACGAGGGGGCTTATGAAAAACTGTTTTTT

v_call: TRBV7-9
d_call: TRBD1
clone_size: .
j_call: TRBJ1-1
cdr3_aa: CASSFTGGLNEAFF
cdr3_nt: TGTGCCAGCAGCTTCACAGGGGGGTTGAACGAAGCTTTCTTT

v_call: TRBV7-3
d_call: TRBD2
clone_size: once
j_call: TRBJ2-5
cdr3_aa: CASRPGLAGVGGETQYF
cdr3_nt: TGTGCCAGCAGGCCGGGACTAGCGGGAGTTGGCGGAGAGACCCAGTACTTC

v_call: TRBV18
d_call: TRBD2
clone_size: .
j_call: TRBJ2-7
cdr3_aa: CASSTSGTEQYF
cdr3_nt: TGTGCCAGCTCAACTAGCGGGACCGAGCAGTACTTC

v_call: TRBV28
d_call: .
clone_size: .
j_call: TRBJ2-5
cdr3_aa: CASTPGLGETQYF
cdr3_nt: TGTGCCAGCACTCCAGGGCTAGGCGAGACCCAGTACTTC

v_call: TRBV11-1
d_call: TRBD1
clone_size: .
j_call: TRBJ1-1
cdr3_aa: CASSLGTGAVGFF
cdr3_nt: TGTGCCAGCAGCTTGGGGACAGGGGCCGTTGGGTTCTTT

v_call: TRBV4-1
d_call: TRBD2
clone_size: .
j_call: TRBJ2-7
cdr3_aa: CASSTRLAGEYEQYF
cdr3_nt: TGCGCCAGCAGCACCCGACTAGCGGGAGAGTACGAGCAGTACTTC

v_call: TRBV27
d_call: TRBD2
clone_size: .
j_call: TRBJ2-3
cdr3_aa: CASSLQIPFAGDSSSTDTQYF
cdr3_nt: TGTGCCAGCAGTTTGCAAATCCCCTTTGCGGGAGATTCCTCTAGCACAGATACGCAGTATTTT

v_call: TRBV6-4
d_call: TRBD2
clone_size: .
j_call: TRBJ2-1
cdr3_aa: CASAREHRSAEQFF
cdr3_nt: TGTGCCAGCGCGCGGGAGCATCGGTCGGCTGAGCAGTTCTTC

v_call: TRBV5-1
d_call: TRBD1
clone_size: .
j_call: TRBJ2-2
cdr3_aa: CASRRGQSNTGELFF
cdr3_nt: TGCGCCAGCAGGAGGGGACAGTCGAACACCGGGGAGCTGTTTTTT

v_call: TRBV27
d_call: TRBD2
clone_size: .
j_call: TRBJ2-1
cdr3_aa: CASGAGGINEQFF
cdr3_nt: TGTGCCAGCGGGGCGGGAGGGATAAATGAGCAGTTCTTC

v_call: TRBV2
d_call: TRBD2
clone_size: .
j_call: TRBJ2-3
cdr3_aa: CASSWFRGRSSSGSADTQYF
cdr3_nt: TGTGCCAGCAGCTGGTTTCGCGGGAGGAGTTCTTCCGGTTCGGCAGATACGCAGTATTTT

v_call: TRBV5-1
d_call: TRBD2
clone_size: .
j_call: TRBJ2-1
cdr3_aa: CASKLAGGNEQFF
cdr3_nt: TGCGCCAGCAAACTAGCGGGAGGGAATGAGCAGTTCTTC

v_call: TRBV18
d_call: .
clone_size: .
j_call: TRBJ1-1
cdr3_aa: CASSPVSLGANTEAFF
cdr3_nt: TGTGCCAGCTCACCAGTTTCGCTGGGGGCGAACACTGAAGCTTTCTTT

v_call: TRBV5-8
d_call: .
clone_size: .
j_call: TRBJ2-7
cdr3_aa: CASSPVRYEQYF
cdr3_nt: TGTGCCAGCAGCCCGGTCCGCTACGAGCAGTACTTC

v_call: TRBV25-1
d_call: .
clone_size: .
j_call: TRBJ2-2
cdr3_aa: CASSEFGRGNTGELFF
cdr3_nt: TGTGCCAGCAGTGAATTCGGTAGGGGGAACACCGGGGAGCTGTTTTTT

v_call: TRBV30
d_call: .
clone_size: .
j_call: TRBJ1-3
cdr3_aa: CAWSVSSSGNTIYF
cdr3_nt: TGTGCCTGGAGTGTATCTTCTTCTGGAAACACCATATATTTT

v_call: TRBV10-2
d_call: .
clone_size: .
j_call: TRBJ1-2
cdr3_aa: CASSDKETNYGYTF
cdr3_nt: TGCGCCAGCAGTGACAAGGAGACTAACTATGGCTACACCTTC

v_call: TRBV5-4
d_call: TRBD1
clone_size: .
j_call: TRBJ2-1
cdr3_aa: CASSSTGTGVYNEQFF
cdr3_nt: TGTGCCAGCAGCTCCACCGGGACAGGGGTGTACAATGAGCAGTTCTTC

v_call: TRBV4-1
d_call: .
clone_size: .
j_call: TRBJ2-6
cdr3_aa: CASSQPRASGANVLTF
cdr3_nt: TGCGCCAGCAGCCAACCGAGAGCCTCAGGGGCCAACGTCCTGACTTTC

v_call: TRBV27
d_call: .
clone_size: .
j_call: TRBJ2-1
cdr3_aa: CASSISGTGAYNEQFF
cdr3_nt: TGTGCCAGCAGTATATCCGGGACGGGGGCCTACAATGAGCAGTTCTTC

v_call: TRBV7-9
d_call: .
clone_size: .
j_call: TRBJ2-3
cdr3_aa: CASSFGVGVTDTQYF
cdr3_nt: TGTGCCAGCAGCTTCGGCGTCGGGGTCACAGATACGCAGTATTTT

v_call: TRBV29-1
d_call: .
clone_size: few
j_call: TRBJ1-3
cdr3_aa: CSVGDLSREGGNTIYF
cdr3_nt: TGCAGCGTTGGAGATTTGAGCAGGGAAGGAGGAAACACCATATATTTT

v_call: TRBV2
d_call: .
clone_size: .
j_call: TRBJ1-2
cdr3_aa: CASSEYRSKGDGYTF
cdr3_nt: TGTGCCAGCAGTGAATATCGGTCCAAGGGGGATGGCTACACCTTC

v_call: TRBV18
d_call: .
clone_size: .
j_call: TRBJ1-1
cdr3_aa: CASSPGQVPNTEAFF
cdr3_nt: TGTGCCAGCTCACCAGGTCAGGTACCGAACACTGAAGCTTTCTTT

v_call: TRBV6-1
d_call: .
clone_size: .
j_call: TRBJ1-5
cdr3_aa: CASSARRGGAGNQPQHF
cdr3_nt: TGTGCCAGCAGTGCCAGGCGCGGGGGGGCGGGCAATCAGCCCCAGCATTTT

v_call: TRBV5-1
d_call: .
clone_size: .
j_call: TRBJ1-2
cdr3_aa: CASSLANRVNYGYTF
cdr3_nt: TGCGCCAGCAGCTTGGCTAACAGGGTTAACTATGGCTACACCTTC

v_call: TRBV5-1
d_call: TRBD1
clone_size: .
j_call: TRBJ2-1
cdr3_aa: CASSIGGTGGYNEQFF
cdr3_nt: TGCGCCAGCAGCATCGGAGGGACAGGGGGTTATAATGAGCAGTTCTTC

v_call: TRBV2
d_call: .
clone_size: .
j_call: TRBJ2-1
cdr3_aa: CASSEALLDGISGNEQFF
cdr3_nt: TGTGCCAGCAGTGAAGCGCTTCTTGACGGAATAAGCGGCAATGAGCAGTTCTTC

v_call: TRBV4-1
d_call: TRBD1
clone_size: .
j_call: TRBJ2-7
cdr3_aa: CASSFRDSSYEQYF
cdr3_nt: TGCGCCAGCAGCTTCCGGGACAGCTCCTACGAGCAGTACTTC

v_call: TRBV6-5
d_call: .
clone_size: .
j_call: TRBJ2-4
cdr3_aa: CASVSSAGWGNIQYF
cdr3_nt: TGTGCCAGCGTTTCGAGTGCAGGGTGGGGAAACATTCAGTACTTC

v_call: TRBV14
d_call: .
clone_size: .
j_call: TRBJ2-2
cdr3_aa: CASSQDLGGIGELFF
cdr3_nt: TGTGCCAGCAGCCAAGATCTCGGCGGCATCGGGGAGCTGTTTTTT

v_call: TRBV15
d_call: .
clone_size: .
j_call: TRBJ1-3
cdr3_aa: CATSLPDRGNTIYF
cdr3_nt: TGTGCCACCAGCCTCCCCGACAGGGGAAACACCATATATTTT

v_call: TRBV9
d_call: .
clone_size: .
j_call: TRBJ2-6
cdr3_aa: CASSPFGQRRTGANVLTF
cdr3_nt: TGTGCCAGCAGCCCCTTCGGACAGAGAAGGACTGGGGCCAACGTCCTGACTTTC

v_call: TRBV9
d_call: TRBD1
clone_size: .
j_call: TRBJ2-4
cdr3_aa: CASSPRDSLNIQYF
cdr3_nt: TGTGCCAGCAGCCCCCGGGACAGCTTAAACATTCAGTACTTC

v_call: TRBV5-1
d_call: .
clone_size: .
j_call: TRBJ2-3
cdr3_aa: CASNFNVGGLATDTQYF
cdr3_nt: TGCGCCAGCAACTTTAACGTCGGCGGGTTAGCAACAGATACGCAGTATTTT

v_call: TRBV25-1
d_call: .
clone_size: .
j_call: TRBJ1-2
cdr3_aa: CASSEQGQAGYTF
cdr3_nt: TGTGCCAGCAGTGAACAAGGTCAGGCCGGCTACACCTTC

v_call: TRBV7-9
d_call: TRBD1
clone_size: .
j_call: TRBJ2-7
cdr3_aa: CASNYRDRDIYEQYF
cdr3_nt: TGTGCCAGCAACTATAGGGACAGGGATATCTACGAGCAGTACTTC

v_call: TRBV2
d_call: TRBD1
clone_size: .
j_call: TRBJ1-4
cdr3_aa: CASSEALTQGGEKLFF
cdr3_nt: TGTGCCAGCAGTGAAGCGCTTACACAGGGGGGTGAAAAACTGTTTTTT

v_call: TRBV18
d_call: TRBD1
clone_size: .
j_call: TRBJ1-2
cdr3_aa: CASSPRDRGLVYTF
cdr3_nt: TGTGCCAGCTCACCTAGGGACAGGGGGCTTGTCTACACCTTC

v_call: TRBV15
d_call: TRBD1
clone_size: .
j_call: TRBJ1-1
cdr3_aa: CATSRYRGVGEAFF
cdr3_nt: TGTGCCACCAGCAGATACAGGGGAGTCGGTGAAGCTTTCTTT

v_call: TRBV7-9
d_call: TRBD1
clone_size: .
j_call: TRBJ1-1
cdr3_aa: CASTRGLDTEAFF
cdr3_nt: TGTGCCAGCACAAGGGGGCTAGATACTGAAGCTTTCTTT

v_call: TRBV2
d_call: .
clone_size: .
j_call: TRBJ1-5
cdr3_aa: CASSEEGVSNQPQHF
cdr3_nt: TGTGCCAGCAGTGAAGAGGGGGTTAGCAATCAGCCCCAGCATTTT

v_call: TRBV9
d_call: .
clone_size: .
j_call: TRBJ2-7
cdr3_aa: CASSPGLTYEQYF
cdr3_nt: TGTGCCAGCAGCCCGGGACTGACCTACGAGCAGTACTTC

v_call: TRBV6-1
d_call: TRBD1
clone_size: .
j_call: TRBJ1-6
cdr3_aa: CASSALVPQGHNSPLHF
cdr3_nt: TGTGCCAGCAGTGCCCTTGTACCACAGGGGCATAATTCACCCCTCCACTTT

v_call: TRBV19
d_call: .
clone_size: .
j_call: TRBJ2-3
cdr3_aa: CASSIRDSGDTQYF
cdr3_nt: TGTGCCAGTAGTATTAGGGACTCAGGGGATACGCAGTATTTT

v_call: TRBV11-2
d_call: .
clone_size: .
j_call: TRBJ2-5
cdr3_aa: CASSLGSVETQYF
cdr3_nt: TGTGCCAGCAGCTTAGGCAGTGTAGAGACCCAGTACTTC

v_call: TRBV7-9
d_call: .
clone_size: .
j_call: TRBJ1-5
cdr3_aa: CASSLAQFEGFSNQPQHF
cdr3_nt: TGTGCCAGCAGCTTAGCGCAGTTTGAGGGATTTAGCAATCAGCCCCAGCATTTT

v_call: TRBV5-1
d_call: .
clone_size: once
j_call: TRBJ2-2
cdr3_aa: CASSLAGSAVAGELFF
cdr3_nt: TGCGCCAGCAGCTTGGCCGGTTCCGCCGTCGCCGGGGAGCTGTTTTTT

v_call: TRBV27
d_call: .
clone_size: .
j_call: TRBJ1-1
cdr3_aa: CASSWEMNTEAFF
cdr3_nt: TGTGCCAGCAGTTGGGAGATGAACACTGAAGCTTTCTTT